The 9 T cell receptor beta chains below were found in one sample sequenced in a study of blood T cell repertoires in COVID-19. TCRdb's table, derived via immunoSEQ multiplex PCR, lists solely in-frame clones and lacks some. The data show roughly 77,000 clones, approximately 80% seen once. The source material was peripheral blood. The receptor set was obtained from a woman in her seventies with acute or convalescent COVID-19.

The chain uses TRBV3-1 (or the pseudogene TRBV3-2) and TRBJ1-5; D uncertain. The CDR3 runs to 14 residues. V lost 5 bases to trimming and J lost 0 bases, with 8 bases between them. CDR1 is LGHDT, CDR2 YNNKEL, per germline (reference sequence). This chain's CDR3 is CASSLEYSNQPQHF. Written as DNA, the CDR3 is TGTGCCAGCAGCTTAGAGTATAGCAATCAGCCCCAGCATTTT.

The V call is TRBV6-5, the J call TRBJ1-4; possible D gene TRBD1, 5 bases. Germline CDR1 and CDR2: MNHEY and SVGAGI. The CDR3 consists of 14 residues. Trimming left V 5 bases short and J 3 bases short, with 10 bases between. The CDR3 spells CASSQGGANEKLFF. DNA for the CDR3: TGTGCCAGCAGTCAGGGAGGGGCTAATGAAAAACTGTTTTTT.

The rearrangement uses TRBV15 and TRBJ1-1; 8 positions match TRBD1. Per the germline V gene, CDR1 is LNHNV and CDR2 is YYDKDF (reference sequence). V lost 5 bases to trimming and J lost 2 bases; unmatched junction nucleotides: 4. This CDR3 contains 14 residues. Here the CDR3 reads CATSGTGANTEAFF. The CDR3 coding sequence is TGTGCCACCAGCGGGACAGGAGCAAACACTGAAGCTTTCTTT.

The chain has TRBV13 and TRBJ2-7; 8 positions match TRBD1. The CDR3 runs to 14 residues. Germline CDR1 and CDR2: PRHDT and FYEKMQ (reference sequence). The ends lost 6 bases at V and 4 bases at J; junction bases unmatched: 8. CDR3 loop: CASSPGTGSYEQYF. CDR3 nucleotides: TGTGCCAGCAGTCCGGGGACAGGCTCTTACGAGCAGTACTTC.

The chain uses TRBV12-3 or TRBV12-4 and TRBJ2-7; 7 nucleotides match TRBD2. This CDR3 has 13 amino acids. The J segment lost 5 bases and the V segment lost 2 bases, leaving 3 bases of the junction unmatched. This CDR3 is CASSLWAGDEQYF. CDR3 DNA: TGTGCCAGCAGTTTATGGGCGGGGGACGAGCAGTACTTC.

The sample holds a few counts of this clone. V and J are TRBV6-5 and TRBJ1-1; 9 bases line up with TRBD1. V shed 6 bases and J 8 bases; nucleotides not matched to a gene: 10. The CDR3 has 14 residues. The germline V gene encodes CDR1 MNHEY and CDR2 SVGAGI. CDR3 in DNA: TGTGCCAGCAGGTTGGACAGGGGCTATGACGAAGCTTTCTTT. Its protein product is CASRLDRGYDEAFF.

The rearrangement uses TRBV6-6 and TRBJ2-7; D is perhaps TRBD2 (6 bases). The CDR3 covers 12 residues. V lost 8 bases, J lost 7 bases, and 15 bases lay in between. CDR1 MNHNY and CDR2 SVGAGI come from the germline V gene (reference sequence). The CDR3 nucleotides are TGTGCCAGCTCGAGGAGGGAGTGGGAGCAGTACTTC. Translation gives CASSRREWEQYF.

V gene TRBV29-1 combines with J gene TRBJ1-2; D may be TRBD1 (6 bases). CDR3 length: 12 amino acids. Germline loops: CDR1 SQVTM, CDR2 ANQGSEA. Here the CDR3 reads CTIRAGDGGYTF. The CDR3 bases are TGCACCATCCGAGCAGGGGATGGCGGCTACACCTTC.

This chain uses TRBV5-1 with TRBJ2-1; 10 bases line up with TRBD2. J was trimmed by 4 bases and V by 0 bases; bases with no gene match: 4. Germline V gene lookup returns CDR1 SGHRS and CDR2 YFSETQ. The length of the CDR3 is 16 residues. DNA of the CDR3: TGCGCCAGCAGCTTGGAAGTAGCGGGGGGTTACAATGAGCAGTTCTTC. Protein product: CASSLEVAGGYNEQFF.